The 28 T cell receptor beta chains in this list originate from one sample, sequenced in a study of T cells in Graves' hyperthyroidism and ophthalmopathy. Amplified regions were TCR beta CDR3 sequences from RNA transcripts. The primer set for the first-round RT-PCR of the TCR CDR3 was HTBI. TCRdb recomputed calls from the multiplex PCR reads with MiXCR, one row per CDR3 protein. This sample has more than 350,000 distinct CDR3 sequences, with 13% to 15% found just once. Input material: blood. The receptor set was obtained from a woman in her sixties or seventies with Graves' ophthalmopathy.

This clonotype was seen ten or more times. The chain is built from TRBV5-1 and TRBJ2-2; D not certain. V lost 2 bases to trimming and J lost 7 bases, with 15 bases between them. Germline V gene sequence: CDR1 SGHRS, CDR2 YFSETQ. The CDR3 has 15 residues. The CDR3 region is CASSFEPPWDGELFF. In DNA, the CDR3 is TGCGCCAGCAGCTTCGAGCCACCTTGGGACGGGGAGCTGTTTTTT.

The chain couples TRBV12-3 or TRBV12-4 to TRBJ2-3; possible D gene TRBD2, 6 bases. There are 17 residues in the CDR3. Trimming took off 1 base at V and 0 bases at J, with 14 bases between the two ends. CDR3 amino acids: CASSLGGVADSTDTQYF. For the CDR3, the DNA is TGTGCCAGCAGTTTAGGGGGAGTAGCGGATAGCACAGATACGCAGTATTTT.

This clonotype appeared a few times. This rearrangement joins TRBV11-2 to TRBJ2-1, with TRBD2 identical over 9 bases. Germline CDR1 SGHAT, CDR2 FQNNGV. The CDR3 length is 15 residues. Germline trimming cut 5 bases from V and 4 bases from J; bases unmatched to any gene: 6. The CDR3 is CASSPGTSNYNEQFF. The DNA of the CDR3 is TGTGCCAGCAGCCCCGGGACTAGCAATTACAATGAGCAGTTCTTC.

This clonotype came up many times. The chain employs TRBV3-1 and TRBJ2-3, with unresolved D. The CDR3 extends over 15 amino acids. Trimming took off 0 bases at V and 0 bases at J, with 7 bases between the two ends. The germline CDR1 and CDR2 sequences are LGHDT and YNNKEL (reference sequence). CDR3 residues: CASSQDQTSTDTQYF. The CDR3 region has the DNA TGTGCCAGCAGCCAAGACCAGACTAGCACAGATACGCAGTATTTT.

The chain links TRBV5-1 to TRBJ2-4, with 10 positions matching TRBD1. The CDR3 has 14 amino acids. Germline V gives CDR1 SGHRS, CDR2 YFSETQ. The J segment lost 8 bases and the V segment lost 7 bases, leaving 9 bases of the junction unmatched. The CDR3 loop reads CASGVSGTGDIQYF. CDR3 nucleotide sequence: TGCGCCAGCGGCGTCTCCGGGACAGGGGACATTCAGTACTTC.

This clonotype was found many times. The rearrangement joins TRBV11-2 to TRBJ1-2; 12 bases are a match to TRBD1. The CDR3 has 16 residues. CDR1 SGHAT and CDR2 FQNNGV come from the germline V gene. The V and J ends lost 5 bases and 4 bases, in that order; junction bases with no gene match: 8. In DNA, the CDR3 is TGTGCCAGCAGCCGCCTTGGGACAGGGGGCGTCTATGGCTACACCTTC. Encoded protein: CASSRLGTGGVYGYTF.

This clonotype came up many times. This chain joins TRBV3-1 and TRBJ2-7; the D gene is possibly TRBD2 (5 bases). CDR1 is LGHDT, CDR2 YNNKEL, per germline (reference sequence). V was trimmed by 5 bases and J by 2 bases, leaving 13 bases between them. This CDR3 has 14 amino acids. CDR3 sequence: CASSVRGATYEQYF. CDR3 DNA: TGTGCCAGCAGCGTCCGGGGAGCCACCTACGAGCAGTACTTC.

This sequence joins TRBV25-1 and TRBJ2-1, with D unclear. Trimming stripped 6 bases from V and 3 bases from J, with 12 bases between. The CDR3 runs to 14 residues. CDR1 is MGHDK and CDR2 is SYGVNS in the germline V gene. The CDR3 here is CASSISRDYNEQFF. In DNA form, the CDR3 reads TGTGCCAGCAGCATCAGCAGAGACTACAATGAGCAGTTCTTC.

The sample holds a few counts of this clonotype. The rearrangement links TRBV19 to TRBJ1-6, with TRBD1 matching 8 bases. Germline values: CDR1 LNHDA, CDR2 SQIVND (reference sequence). The length of the CDR3 is 14 residues. With V trimmed by 9 bases and J by 10 bases, 11 bases remained unmatched. The CDR3 sequence: CASAGGTSSSPLHF. Written as DNA, the CDR3 is TGTGCCAGCGCAGGGGGCACATCCTCATCACCCCTCCACTTT.

This clonotype was seen a few times. The V and J genes are TRBV10-3 and TRBJ2-7, with D possibly being TRBD1 (6 bases). CDR1 and CDR2 (germline): ENHRY, SYGVKD. This CDR3 has 15 residues. Trimming shortened V by 1 base and J by 6 bases, and 16 bases separated the two germline ends. CDR3 nucleotide sequence: TGTGCCATCAGTGAGTTAGTGGGACAACCGGGCGAGCAGTACTTC. This translates into CAISELVGQPGEQYF.

This clonotype was counted many times. The chain is built from TRBV20-1 and TRBJ2-1, with a weak D call TRBD1 (6 bases). Germline assignment: CDR1 DFQATT and CDR2 SNEGSKA (reference sequence). This CDR3 contains 13 residues. V lost 6 bases, J lost 7 bases, and 16 bases lay in between. In nucleotides, the CDR3 is TGCAGTGCCAACCAGGCTCAGGGGAATGAGCAGTTCTTC. Translated: CSANQAQGNEQFF.

A remark on this clonotype: This may be a read error: a much more frequent sequence differs by one nucleotide. The chain couples TRBV29-1 to TRBJ2-1; 9 nucleotides align to TRBD1. Per the germline V gene, CDR1 is SQVTM and CDR2 is ANQGSEA. The CDR3 is 15 residues long. CDR3 region: CRARPGTGYGNEQFF. CDR3 nucleotides: TGCAGAGCCCGTCCCGGGACAGGGTACGGCAATGAGCAGTTCTTC.

The table lists this clonotype with many counts. This chain joins TRBV27 and TRBJ2-7; 9 bases are shared with TRBD1. From germline, CDR1 is MNHEY and CDR2 SMNVEV (reference sequence). The CDR3 consists of 15 residues. V dropped 6 bases and J dropped 3; count of bases not matched to a gene: 9. CDR3 nucleotides: TGTGCCAGCAGAAGAACGGGACAGGGCCTCTACGAGCAGTACTTC. It codes for CASRRTGQGLYEQYF.

V and J are TRBV27 and TRBJ2-1, with D possibly called TRBD1 or TRBD2 (5 bases each). Trimming removed 4 bases at V and 4 bases at J, with 14 bases between. Germline V lookup: CDR1 MNHEY, CDR2 SMNVEV (reference sequence). CDR3 length: 15 residues. CDR3 in DNA: TGTGCCAGCAGTTGGGACCGGAAGACGTACAATGAGCAGTTCTTC. This sequence encodes CASSWDRKTYNEQFF.

In its sample, this clonotype was seen a few times. This chain joins TRBV6-2 or TRBV6-3 and TRBJ2-2, with 13 bases aligning to TRBD2. The CDR3 is 16 amino acids. Trimming at V came to 5 bases and at J to 9 bases, leaving 9 bases not matched to a gene. CDR1 is MNHEY, CDR2 SVGEGT, per germline. The CDR3 reads CASSLGLAGESRELFF. CDR3 in DNA: TGTGCCAGCAGTCTTGGACTAGCGGGAGAATCTCGGGAGCTGTTTTTT.

V is TRBV11-2 and J is TRBJ2-1; 8 bases match TRBD2. Looked up from germline, CDR1 is SGHAT and CDR2 is FQNNGV. The ends lost 1 base at V and 8 bases at J; junction bases unmatched: 10. The CDR3 is 16 residues long. In DNA, the CDR3 is TGTGCCAGCAGCTTAGTCCTCAGCGGGAGCGGGGATGAGCAGTTCTTC. Translating it yields CASSLVLSGSGDEQFF.

This clonotype was seen ten or more times. The V and J genes are TRBV7-2 and TRBJ2-7; D not certain. V was cut by 4 bases and J by 2 bases, with 12 bases left in between. The CDR3 has 14 residues. Germline V gene data show CDR1 as SGHTA and CDR2 as FQGNSA. CDR3 DNA: TGTGCCAGCAGCTCGTACGGCGTTCCCTACGAGCAGTACTTC. This gives the protein CASSSYGVPYEQYF.

This clonotype was detected many times. This chain uses TRBV12-5 with TRBJ2-7; weak D call: TRBD2 (6 bases). The ends were cut back, 3 bases at V and 5 bases at J, with 14 bases in the middle. The CDR3 covers 14 residues. The V gene's germline CDR1 is LGHNT and CDR2 FRNRAP. Here the CDR3 DNA reads TGTGCTAGTGGTTTAGGGAGGCTCCTCCACGAGCAGTACTTC. The encoded protein is CASGLGRLLHEQYF.

This clonotype was recorded a few times. The chain recombines TRBV10-3 with TRBJ2-7; 11 bases agree with TRBD2. This CDR3 comprises 15 residues. The ends lost 3 bases at V and 3 bases at J; junction bases unmatched: 4. Germline V gene data show CDR1 as ENHRY and CDR2 as SYGVKD. The CDR3 coding sequence is TGTGCCATCAGTGAAGGGACTAGCGGACTCTACGAGCAGTACTTC. Protein: CAISEGTSGLYEQYF.

This clonotype was seen a few times. The gene calls are TRBV20-1 and TRBJ2-7; 11 nucleotides match TRBD2. The CDR3 extends over 16 amino acids. Germline loops: CDR1 DFQATT, CDR2 SNEGSKA (reference sequence). J gave up 4 bases and V 4 bases, and 12 bases lay outside the gene matches. The CDR3 nucleotides read TGCAGTGCTACATCTACATTTAGCGGGAGGGGATACGAGCAGTACTTC. The encoded protein is CSATSTFSGRGYEQYF.

The rearrangement joins TRBV28 to TRBJ2-6; D not resolved. V dropped 8 bases and J dropped 0 bases, with 11 bases sitting between them. The CDR3 runs 15 residues. Germline V gives CDR1 MDHEN, CDR2 SYDVKM. Here the CDR3 DNA reads TGTGCCAGCGTTCCAAGGGTCTCTGGGGCCAACGTCCTGACTTTC. Its protein is CASVPRVSGANVLTF.

This clonotype came up a few times. The J gene is TRBJ1-1, the V gene TRBV28, with D uncertain. The CDR3 consists of 15 residues. V dropped 8 bases and J dropped 1 base, with 17 bases sitting between them. The germline V gene encodes CDR1 MDHEN and CDR2 SYDVKM. In DNA form, the CDR3 reads TGTGCCAGCTTCCCCGGCGGGTTGGAGAACACTGAAGCTTTCTTT. Protein sequence: CASFPGGLENTEAFF.

This clonotype was seen more than once but under ten times. The chain recombines TRBV7-8 with TRBJ2-7; 9 positions match TRBD1. Losses at the gene ends were 3 bases for V and 6 bases for J; bases not matched to a gene: 6. The length of the CDR3 is 14 residues. The germline CDR1 and CDR2 sequences are SGHVS and FQNEAQ. The CDR3 DNA reads TGTGCCAGCAGCTTCTCGGGACAGGGATCCGAGCAGTACTTC. Its protein product is CASSFSGQGSEQYF.

This clonotype was detected many times. The chain links TRBV29-1 to TRBJ2-2; perhaps TRBD2 as D (6 bases). There are 15 residues in the CDR3. Deletions cut 7 bases from V and 3 bases from J, with 18 bases between. Germline V CDR1 and CDR2: SQVTM, ANQGSEA. In nucleotides, the CDR3 is TGCAGCGACCCCCAGGCCCGCGGGGACACCGGGGAGCTGTTTTTT. Translation gives CSDPQARGDTGELFF.

The rearrangement joins TRBV10-3 to TRBJ2-1; TRBD2 aligns across 11 bases. CDR1 is ENHRY and CDR2 is SYGVKD in the germline V gene. The CDR3 covers 16 residues. V lost 0 bases to trimming and J lost 7 bases; unmatched junction nucleotides: 5. The CDR3 spells CAISESGLAARNEQFF. In nucleotides, the CDR3 is TGTGCCATCAGTGAGTCGGGACTAGCGGCGAGGAATGAGCAGTTCTTC.

As regards this clonotype: Since a much larger clone is just one base distant, this may be a read error. The genes are TRBV7-9 and TRBJ1-2; perhaps TRBD1 as D (5 bases). The CDR3 consists of 11 residues. Germline loops: CDR1 SEHNR, CDR2 FQNEAQ (reference sequence). The CDR3 DNA reads as TGTGCCGGCAGCTTACAGGCTGGCTACACCTTC. Its protein product is CAGSLQAGYTF.

This clonotype was counted many times. The genes are TRBV13 and TRBJ1-2; no firm D call. Germline CDR1 reads PRHDT; CDR2 reads FYEKMQ (reference sequence). Trimming pared 0 bases from V and 8 bases from J, leaving 13 bases between. The CDR3 has 14 amino acids. The CDR3 coding sequence is TGTGCCAGCAGCTTAGGTCAGTTCCCACCCGGCTACACCTTC. Residues: CASSLGQFPPGYTF.

This clonotype showed up just a few times. The chain combines TRBV20-1 with TRBJ2-2, with 7 bases identical to TRBD2. CDR3 length equals 15 residues. Germline-derived CDR1 and CDR2 are DFQATT and SNEGSKA (reference sequence). Trimming took 1 base from V and 3 from J; bases not matched to a gene: 5. CDR3: CSARAAGRDTGELFF. In DNA form, the CDR3 reads TGCAGTGCTAGAGCAGCGGGACGGGACACCGGGGAGCTGTTTTTT.